These 25 T cell receptor beta chains were sequenced from one sample in a study of blood T cell repertoires in COVID-19. Here immunoSEQ multiplex PCR was the method, and the copy in TCRdb shows in-frame clones only, minus some. The table lists 95,000 to 150,000 clones, about 79% of them singletons. The sample comprised peripheral blood. All receptors derive from a man in his 70s with acute or convalescent COVID-19.

The V call is TRBV25-1, the J call TRBJ1-1, with TRBD1 as a possible D gene (6 bases). Germline V lookup: CDR1 MGHDK, CDR2 SYGVNS. The CDR3 has 13 residues. Trimming removed 7 bases from V and 0 bases from J, with 9 bases in between. The CDR3 protein is CASKGQLNTEAFF. The CDR3 nucleotides read TGTGCCAGCAAGGGACAACTGAACACTGAAGCTTTCTTT.

The V and J genes are TRBV7-3 and TRBJ2-7, with TRBD1 identical over 9 bases. The CDR3 has 14 residues. J was trimmed by 3 bases and V by 5 bases; bases with no gene match: 5. Germline V gene lookup returns CDR1 SGHTA and CDR2 FQGTGA. In DNA form, the CDR3 reads TGTGCCAGCAGCCAAGACAGGGGGGGCTACGAGCAGTACTTC. As protein: CASSQDRGGYEQYF. The full variable domain, completed using reference TRBV7-3 and TRBJ2-7, is GAGVSQTPSNKVTEKGKYVELRCDPISGHTALYWYRQSLGQGPEFLIYFQGTGAADDSGLPNDRFFAVRPEGSVSTLKIQRTERGDSAVYLCASSQDRGGYEQYFGPGTRLTVT.

This chain links TRBV3-1 (or the pseudogene TRBV3-2) with TRBJ2-3, with D possibly being TRBD1 (6 bases). The germline V gene has CDR1 LGHDT and CDR2 YNNKEL (reference sequence). The CDR3 totals 16 residues. V gave up 4 bases and J gave up 6 bases, with 20 bases separating them. DNA for the CDR3: TGTGCCAGCAGCCTCTGGACAGCCAATATGGGGGATACGCAGTATTTT. Its protein product is CASSLWTANMGDTQYF.

Only one count was recorded for this clone. V usage is TRBV6-1 and J usage is TRBJ2-2, with D maybe TRBD2 (7 bases). The CDR3 is made up of 16 amino acids. Germline values: CDR1 MNHNS, CDR2 SASEGT. Deletions cut 4 bases from V and 7 bases from J, with 19 bases between. The CDR3 coding sequence is TGTGCCAGCAGTGGCCTGAAGGGGGGGCCACACGGGGAGCTGTTTTTT. Translated, it gives CASSGLKGGPHGELFF.

The rearrangement uses TRBV19 and TRBJ2-3, with D perhaps matching TRBD1 (6 bases). V was trimmed by 5 bases and J by 6 bases, leaving 12 bases between them. The CDR3 is 13 residues long. CDR1 is LNHDA and CDR2 is SQIVND in the germline V gene (reference sequence). The CDR3 region is CASSRQVFDTQYF. The CDR3 DNA is TGTGCCAGTAGTCGACAGGTATTTGATACGCAGTATTTT. The whole variable domain, filled in from reference TRBV19 and TRBJ2-3, reads DGGITQSPKYLFRKEGQNVTLSCEQNLNHDAMYWYRQDPGQGLRLIYYSQIVNDFQKGDIAEGYSVSREKKESFPLTVTSAQKNPTAFYLCASSRQVFDTQYFGPGTRLTVL.

V is TRBV9 and J is TRBJ1-3; D remains ambiguous. The CDR3 has 13 residues. Germline CDR1 is SGDLS and CDR2 is YYNGEE. Trimming cost V 7 bases and J 3 bases, with 11 bases left between them. The CDR3 coding sequence is TGTGCCAGCGGGAGAATTGGTGGAAACACCATATATTTT. Translating it yields CASGRIGGNTIYF. Full variable domain (rest looked up from reference TRBV9 and TRBJ1-3): DSGVTQTPKHLITATGQRVTLRCSPRSGDLSVYWYQQSLDQGLQFLIQYYNGEERAKGNILERFSAQQFPDLHSELNLSSLELGDSALYFCASGRIGGNTIYFGEGSWLTVV.

V usage is TRBV7-2 and J usage is TRBJ1-2; D is unresolved. V shed 1 base and J shed 0 bases, with 9 bases lying between them. Germline V CDR1 and CDR2: SGHTA, FQGNSA. This CDR3 spans 15 amino acids. The CDR3 DNA reads as TGTGCCAGCAGCTTAGGCGGGGAACCTAACTATGGCTACACCTTC. Its translation: CASSLGGEPNYGYTF.

The chain is built from TRBV19 and TRBJ2-3; no reliable D call. V was trimmed by 3 bases and J by 5 bases, leaving 6 bases between them. The CDR3 is 12 residues long. Germline CDR1 LNHDA, CDR2 SQIVND (reference sequence). CDR3 sequence: CASSMRLDTQYF. DNA of the CDR3: TGTGCCAGTAGTATGAGACTAGATACGCAGTATTTT.

This clone was found once. CDR3: CASRLAGDTDTQYF. CDR3 DNA sequence: TGTGCCAGCCGACTAGCGGGGGACACAGATACGCAGTATTTT. The rearrangement uses TRBV2 and TRBJ2-3, with 12 bases fitting TRBD2. V was pared by 8 bases and J by 2 bases, with 2 bases of the junction left unmatched. Germline V lookup: CDR1 SNHLY, CDR2 FYNNEI. This CDR3 is 14 amino acids long.

The chain recombines TRBV6-1 with TRBJ1-4; D uncertain. Per germline, CDR1 MNHNS and CDR2 SASEGT. With 3 bases removed from V and 11 bases from J, the gap between germline ends came to 16 bases. The CDR3 loop spans 14 amino acids. The CDR3 sequence is CASSDGQPLVKLFF. CDR3 bases: TGTGCCAGCAGTGATGGGCAGCCCTTAGTGAAACTGTTTTTT.

V and J are TRBV29-1 and TRBJ1-2; possibly TRBD1 for D (5 bases). Germline V CDR1 and CDR2: SQVTM, ANQGSEA. V was shortened by 5 bases and J by 3 bases, with 22 bases between the two germline ends. CDR3 length equals 16 residues. CDR3 sequence: CSVNNKGTGVYYGYTF. The CDR3 DNA reads as TGCAGCGTTAACAATAAAGGGACGGGAGTGTACTATGGCTACACCTTC. The full variable domain, completed using reference TRBV29-1 and TRBJ1-2, is SAVISQKPSRDICQRGTSLTIQCQVDSQVTMMFWYRQQPGQSLTLIATANQGSEATYESGFVIDKFPISRPNLTFSTLTVSNMSPEDSSIYLCSVNNKGTGVYYGYTFGSGTRLTVV.

This clone is judged medium-sized. The CDR3: CASSQEVREYGYTF. The CDR3 DNA is TGCGCCAGCAGCCAAGAAGTCCGGGAGTATGGCTACACCTTC. The chain combines TRBV4-3 with TRBJ1-2; D gene uncertain. Between the trimmed V and J ends, which lost 0 bases and 5 bases, there was a span of 10 bases. CDR1 is LGHNA, CDR2 YSLEER, per germline. CDR3 length: 14 residues.

The chain has TRBV6-1 and TRBJ1-2; D unclear. Per germline, CDR1 MNHNS and CDR2 SASEGT. The CDR3 sequence is 13 residues long. The V gene lost 1 base and the J gene lost 0 bases, with 3 bases spanning the gap. The CDR3 DNA follows: TGTGCCAGCAGTGAAGGCGCTAACTATGGCTACACCTTC. Residues: CASSEGANYGYTF.

This chain connects TRBV7-9 to TRBJ2-5; TRBD1 agrees at 10 bases. The trim removed 3 bases at V and 3 bases at J, leaving 1 base unmatched. The CDR3 has 14 amino acids. Germline CDR1 and CDR2: SEHNR and FQNEAQ (reference sequence). The chain's CDR3 is CASSLGQGKETQYF. CDR3 nucleotide sequence: TGTGCCAGCAGCTTGGGACAGGGGAAAGAGACCCAGTACTTC. Full variable domain (remainder filled in from reference TRBV7-9 and TRBJ2-5): DTGVSQNPRHKITKRGQNVTFRCDPISEHNRLYWYRQTLGQGPEFLTYFQNEAQLEKSRLLSDRFSAERPKGSFSTLEIQRTEQGDSAMYLCASSLGQGKETQYFGPGTRLLVL.

This chain links TRBV7-2 with TRBJ1-4; D ambiguous. Trimming stripped 1 base from V and 10 bases from J, with 10 bases between. CDR3 length equals 13 residues. Germline-derived CDR1 and CDR2 are SGHTA and FQGNSA. CDR3 sequence (DNA): TGTGCCAGCAGCTTAGAGTGGGAGGCAAAACTGTTTTTT. It codes for CASSLEWEAKLFF.

This clone was found a few times. The chain has TRBV9 and TRBJ1-4, with D perhaps TRBD1 (5 bases). The length of the CDR3 is 13 residues. CDR1 SGDLS and CDR2 YYNGEE come from the germline V gene. The V gene lost 4 bases and the J gene lost 8 bases, with 12 bases spanning the gap. The CDR3 loop reads CASSQGVKEKLFF. The CDR3 region has the DNA TGTGCCAGCAGCCAAGGGGTAAAGGAAAAACTGTTTTTT.

This clone occurred once. V gene TRBV18 combines with J gene TRBJ2-1; 7 bases line up with TRBD1. This CDR3 spans 15 amino acids. Germline trimming cut 3 bases from V and 2 bases from J; bases unmatched to any gene: 4. Germline assignment: CDR1 KGHSH and CDR2 LQKENI. CDR3: CASSPRQGPYNEQFF. For the CDR3, the DNA is TGTGCCAGCTCACCTCGACAGGGCCCCTACAATGAGCAGTTCTTC.

This sequence joins TRBV5-1 and TRBJ2-2; 9 bases agree with TRBD1. This CDR3 has 14 amino acids. With V trimmed by 2 bases and J by 6 bases, 2 bases remained unmatched. CDR1 is SGHRS and CDR2 is YFSETQ in the germline V gene. The CDR3 nucleotides read TGCGCCAGCAGCTTAGACAGGGGGGCCGGGGAGCTGTTTTTT. It codes for CASSLDRGAGELFF.

J is TRBJ1-4 and V is TRBV19; 7 bases fit TRBD1. V lost 10 bases to trimming and J lost 5 bases; unmatched junction nucleotides: 7. The CDR3 is made up of 13 amino acids. Germline loops: CDR1 LNHDA, CDR2 SQIVND (reference sequence). CDR3 amino acids: CAILDRTNEKLFF. The DNA for the CDR3 is TGTGCCATTCTGGACAGGACCAATGAAAAACTGTTTTTT.

The genes are TRBV7-3 and TRBJ1-6, with a weak D call TRBD1 (5 bases). The V gene's germline CDR1 is SGHTA and CDR2 FQGTGA. The CDR3 length is 16 residues. Deletions cut 4 bases from V and 4 bases from J, with 14 bases between. CDR3 region: CASSYKGVGYNSPLHF. CDR3 sequence (DNA): TGTGCCAGCAGCTACAAAGGGGTGGGATATAATTCACCCCTCCACTTT.

The V call is TRBV7-3, the J call TRBJ2-5, with 7 bases that match TRBD1. The CDR3 contains 13 residues. V was clipped by 5 bases and J by 6 bases; unmatched bases: 6. Looked up from germline, CDR1 is SGHTA and CDR2 is FQGTGA. In DNA form, the CDR3 reads TGTGCCAGCAGCCGGGACAGTGATCAGACCCAGTACTTC. Its protein is CASSRDSDQTQYF.

The chain is built from TRBV29-1 and TRBJ1-2; 12 bases fit TRBD1. The CDR3 is 14 amino acids. Germline CDR1 is SQVTM and CDR2 is ANQGSEA. V shed 0 bases and J 7 bases; nucleotides not matched to a gene: 3. The CDR3 region is CSVEEGQGARGYTF. The CDR3 DNA reads as TGCAGCGTTGAAGAGGGACAGGGGGCCCGTGGCTACACCTTC.

There are a few counts of this clone. The chain couples TRBV5-1 to TRBJ1-1, with a possible D match to TRBD1 (5 bases). The CDR3 consists of 14 residues. The V gene lost 0 bases and the J gene lost 3 bases, with 9 bases spanning the gap. The V gene's germline CDR1 is SGHRS and CDR2 YFSETQ. The CDR3 DNA sequence: TGCGCCAGCAGCTTGGCCGGGGGTGACACTGAAGCTTTCTTT. It translates to CASSLAGGDTEAFF. The entire variable domain, with the rest obtained from reference TRBV5-1 and TRBJ1-1, is as follows: KAGVTQTPRYLIKTRGQQVTLSCSPISGHRSVSWYQQTPGQGLQFLFEYFSETQRNKGNFPGRFSGRQFSNSRSEMNVSTLELGDSALYLCASSLAGGDTEAFFGQGTRLTVV.

The V gene is TRBV27, the J gene TRBJ1-2, with D hard to call. Trimming removed 3 bases from V and 2 bases from J, with 7 bases in between. Germline CDR1 MNHEY, CDR2 SMNVEV (reference sequence). The CDR3 extends over 13 amino acids. The CDR3 DNA follows: TGTGCCAGCAGTTTCCGCGAGAACTATGGCTACACCTTC. Translating it yields CASSFRENYGYTF.

The sample holds a few counts of this clone. The chain has TRBV15 and TRBJ1-2, with a possible D match to TRBD1 (6 bases). The CDR3 consists of 14 residues. Germline loops: CDR1 LNHNV, CDR2 YYDKDF (reference sequence). Trimming shortened V by 8 bases and J by 0 bases, and 13 bases separated the two germline ends. CDR3 residues: CATGNRDPNYGYTF. Written as DNA, the CDR3 is TGTGCCACCGGAAACAGGGATCCTAACTATGGCTACACCTTC.